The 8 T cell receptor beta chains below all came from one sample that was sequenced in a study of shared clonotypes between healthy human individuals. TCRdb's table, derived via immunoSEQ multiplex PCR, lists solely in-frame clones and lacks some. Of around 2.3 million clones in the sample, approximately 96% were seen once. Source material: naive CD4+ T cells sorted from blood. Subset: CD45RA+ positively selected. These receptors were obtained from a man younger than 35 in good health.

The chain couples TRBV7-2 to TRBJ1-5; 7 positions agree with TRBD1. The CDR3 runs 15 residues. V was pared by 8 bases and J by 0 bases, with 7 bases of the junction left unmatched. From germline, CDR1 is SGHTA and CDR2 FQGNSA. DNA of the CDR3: TGTGCCAGCGGGGAGACAGGGAATAGCAATCAGCCCCAGCATTTT. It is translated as CASGETGNSNQPQHF.

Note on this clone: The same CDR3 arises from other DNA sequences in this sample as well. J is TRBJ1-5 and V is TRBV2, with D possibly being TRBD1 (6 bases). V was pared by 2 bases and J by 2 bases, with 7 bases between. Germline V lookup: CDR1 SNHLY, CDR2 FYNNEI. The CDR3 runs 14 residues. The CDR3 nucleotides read TGTGCCAGCAGTGAATCAGGGGGCAATCAGCCCCAGCATTTT. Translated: CASSESGGNQPQHF.

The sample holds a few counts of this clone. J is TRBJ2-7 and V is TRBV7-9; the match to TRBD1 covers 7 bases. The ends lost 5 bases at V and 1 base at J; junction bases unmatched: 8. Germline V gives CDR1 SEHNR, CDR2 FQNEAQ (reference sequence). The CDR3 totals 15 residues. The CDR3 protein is CASSPRGQKSYEQYF. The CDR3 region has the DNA TGTGCCAGCAGCCCCAGGGGACAGAAATCCTACGAGCAGTACTTC.

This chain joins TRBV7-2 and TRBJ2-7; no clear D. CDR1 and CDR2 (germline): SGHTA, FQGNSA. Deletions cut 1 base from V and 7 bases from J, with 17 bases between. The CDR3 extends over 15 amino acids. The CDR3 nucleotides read TGTGCCAGCAGCTTAGAAGCTCTCCCGATCGGTGAGCAGTACTTC. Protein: CASSLEALPIGEQYF. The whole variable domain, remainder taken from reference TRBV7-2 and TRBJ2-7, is GAGVSQSPSNKVTEKGKDVELRCDPISGHTALYWYRQSLGQGLEFLIYFQGNSAPDKSGLPSDRFSAERTGGSVSTLTIQRTQQEDSAVYLCASSLEALPIGEQYFGPGTRLTVT.

In DNA form, the CDR3 reads TGTGCCAGCAGCGTGGAGGGAGTAGCCACCGGGGAGCTGTTTTTT. Protein: CASSVEGVATGELFF. The V call is TRBV9, the J call TRBJ2-2; the D gene is possibly TRBD2 (6 bases). The CDR3 length is 15 residues. V was trimmed by 2 bases and J by 4 bases, leaving 12 bases between them. CDR1 is SGDLS and CDR2 is YYNGEE in the germline V gene.

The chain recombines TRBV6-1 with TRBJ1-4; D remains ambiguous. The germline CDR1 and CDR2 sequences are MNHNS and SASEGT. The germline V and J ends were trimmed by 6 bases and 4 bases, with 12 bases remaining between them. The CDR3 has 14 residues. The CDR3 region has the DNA TGTGCCAGCAGGGAGGAGGCCCTTAATGAAAAACTGTTTTTT. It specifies CASREEALNEKLFF.

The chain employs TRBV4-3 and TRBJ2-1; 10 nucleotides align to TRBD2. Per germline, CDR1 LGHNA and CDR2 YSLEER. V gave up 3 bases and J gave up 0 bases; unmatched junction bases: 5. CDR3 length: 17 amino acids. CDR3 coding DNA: TGCGCCAGCAGCCACGGTTCTAGCGGGAGCTCCTACAATGAGCAGTTCTTC. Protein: CASSHGSSGSSYNEQFF.

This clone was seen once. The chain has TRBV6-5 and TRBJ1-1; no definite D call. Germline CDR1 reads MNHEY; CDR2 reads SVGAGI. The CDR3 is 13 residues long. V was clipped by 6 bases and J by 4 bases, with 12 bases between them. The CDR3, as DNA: TGTGCCAGCAGGATTTCAAAGGGCACTGAAGCTTTCTTT. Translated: CASRISKGTEAFF.